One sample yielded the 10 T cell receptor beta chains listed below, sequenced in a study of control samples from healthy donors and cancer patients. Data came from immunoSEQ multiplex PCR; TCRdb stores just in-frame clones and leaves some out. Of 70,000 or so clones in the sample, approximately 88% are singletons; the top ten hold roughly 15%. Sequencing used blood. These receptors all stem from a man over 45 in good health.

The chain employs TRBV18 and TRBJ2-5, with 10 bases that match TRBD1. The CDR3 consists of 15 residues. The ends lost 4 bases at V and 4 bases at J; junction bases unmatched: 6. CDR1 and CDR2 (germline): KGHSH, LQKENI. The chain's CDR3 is CASSQTGGNGETQYF. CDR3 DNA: TGTGCCAGCTCACAGACAGGGGGCAATGGAGAGACCCAGTACTTC.

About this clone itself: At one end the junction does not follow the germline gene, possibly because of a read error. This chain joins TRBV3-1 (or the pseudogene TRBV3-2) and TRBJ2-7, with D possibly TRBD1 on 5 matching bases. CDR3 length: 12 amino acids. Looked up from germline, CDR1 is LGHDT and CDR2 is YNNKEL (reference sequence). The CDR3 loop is CASSLDSYGQYF. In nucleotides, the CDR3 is TGTGCCAGCAGTCTAGACAGCTACGGGCAGTACTTC.

The CDR3 sequence: CASSAGQGHQPQHF. CDR3 bases: TGTGCCAGCAGTGCGGGGCAAGGGCATCAGCCCCAGCATTTT. The chain employs TRBV2 and TRBJ1-5; D possibly corresponds to TRBD1 (5 bases). This CDR3 spans 14 amino acids. The germline CDR1 and CDR2 sequences are SNHLY and FYNNEI. V was pared by 4 bases and J by 5 bases, with 12 bases between.

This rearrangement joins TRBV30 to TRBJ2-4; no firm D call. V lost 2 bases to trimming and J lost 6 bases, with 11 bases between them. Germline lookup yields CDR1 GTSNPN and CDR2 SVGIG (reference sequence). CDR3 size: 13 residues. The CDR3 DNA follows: TGTGCCTGGAGTCTTGGGTGGGGAAACATTCAGTACTTC. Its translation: CAWSLGWGNIQYF.

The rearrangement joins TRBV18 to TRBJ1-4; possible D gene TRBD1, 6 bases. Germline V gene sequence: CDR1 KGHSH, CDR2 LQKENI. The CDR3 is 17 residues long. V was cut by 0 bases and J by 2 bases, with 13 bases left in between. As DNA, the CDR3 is TGTGCCAGCTCACCACCCGGGACAACGGGTACTAATGAAAAACTGTTTTTT. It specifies CASSPPGTTGTNEKLFF.

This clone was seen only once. The CDR3 is CASSGFQETQYF. The CDR3 nucleotides read TGCGCCAGCAGCGGTTTCCAAGAGACCCAGTACTTC. The chain uses TRBV5-1 and TRBJ2-5; D is ambiguous. Germline CDR1 SGHRS, CDR2 YFSETQ. Trimming removed 4 bases at V and 1 base at J, with 5 bases between. The CDR3 has 12 residues. Full variable domain (rest looked up from reference TRBV5-1 and TRBJ2-5): KAGVTQTPRYLIKTRGQQVTLSCSPISGHRSVSWYQQTPGQGLQFLFEYFSETQRNKGNFPGRFSGRQFSNSRSEMNVSTLELGDSALYLCASSGFQETQYFGPGTRLLVL.

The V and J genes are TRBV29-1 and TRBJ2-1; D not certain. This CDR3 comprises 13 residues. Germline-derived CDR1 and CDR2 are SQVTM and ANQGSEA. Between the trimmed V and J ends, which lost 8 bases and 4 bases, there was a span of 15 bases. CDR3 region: CSYDSFLYNEQFF. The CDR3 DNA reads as TGCAGCTACGACTCCTTCCTTTACAATGAGCAGTTCTTC.

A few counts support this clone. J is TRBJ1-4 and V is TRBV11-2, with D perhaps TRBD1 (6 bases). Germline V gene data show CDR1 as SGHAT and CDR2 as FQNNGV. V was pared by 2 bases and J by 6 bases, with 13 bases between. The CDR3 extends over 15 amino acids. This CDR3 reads CASSLISRGHEKLFF. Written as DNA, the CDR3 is TGTGCCAGCAGCTTAATATCCAGGGGCCATGAAAAACTGTTTTTT.

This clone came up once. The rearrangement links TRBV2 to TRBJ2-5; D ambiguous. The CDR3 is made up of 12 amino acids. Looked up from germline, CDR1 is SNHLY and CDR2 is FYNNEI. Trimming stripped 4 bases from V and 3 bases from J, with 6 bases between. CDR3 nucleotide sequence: TGTGCCAGCAGTGTCCGCAAAGAGACCCAGTACTTC. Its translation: CASSVRKETQYF.

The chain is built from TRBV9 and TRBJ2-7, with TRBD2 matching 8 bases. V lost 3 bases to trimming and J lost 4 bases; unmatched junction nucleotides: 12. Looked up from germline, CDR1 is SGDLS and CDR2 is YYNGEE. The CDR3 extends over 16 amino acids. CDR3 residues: CASSETSGSCVYEQYF. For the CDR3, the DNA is TGTGCCAGCAGCGAAACAAGCGGGAGTTGCGTATACGAGCAGTACTTC.